This T cell receptor (beta chain) is from a study of cytomegalovirus exposure and HLA in healthy donors (TCRdb year 2017). Notes on the research overall: A later analysis indicated that the roughly 120 validation repertoires were generated on the platform also employed for the 720 or so repertoires of the first cohort. To predict cytomegalovirus infection status, the study combined high-throughput TCR immunosequencing, statistical association of individual TCRs with disease status, and machine learning. Along with the roughly 610-subject first cohort, a separate validation cohort of 120 different subjects was used. The study aimed to test whether signatures of past pathogen exposure could be identified by cataloging public T cell receptors.

Donors formed part of the validation cohort, which comprised 120 subjects and was distinct from the first cohort of roughly 600 subjects. Library prep was done by the immunoSEQ multiplex PCR assay. Regarding the original processing steps: A statistical classification framework was developed to diagnose cytomegalovirus status using the catalog of TCR beta chain sequences. Entries here come from immuneACCESS through TCRdb and include only in-frame sequences with V and J called. Some clones fail to appear in such tables; in the studies checked, an unresolved V gene covers under half of the shortfall, and the cause of the remainder is unknown. The V and J calls and clone size come from that table; D and trimming were worked out from the DNA. The sample yields 200,000 to 250,000 clones; around 80% were counted once. The ten largest clones add up to about 14% of the sample. A word on this clone: What this receptor recognizes is not known. No qualities accompany the bases; no much larger clone lies one base away.

What the study reported, not specific to this receptor: A later analysis had no HLA typing for the validation cohort, so co-occurrence there was scored across all 110 or so repertoires. The study listed around 160 TCR beta chains as associated with cytomegalovirus. A few of the identified cytomegalovirus-associated TCR beta chains were confirmed in vitro to be specific for cytomegalovirus antigens. Most TCR sequences were seen in very few donors, while some public TCRs were found in many individuals. It was suggested by the authors that the approach could potentially be generalized to other disease states and immunological phenotypes. Of the cluster scores, approximately 94% were above 0 in a later analysis, which found that TCRs clustered in the first cohort also tended to co-occur in the 110 or so validation repertoires. The classifier was reported to diagnose cytomegalovirus status with high specificity and sensitivity in both the original cohort and the validation cohort.

Material for sequencing was PBMCs. The source is a woman aged 25 to 39 in good health and CMV-seropositive.

The sequenced DNA: TGTGCCAGTAGTATAGTCACTAGCGCATCCTACGAGCAGTACTTC. Translation gives CASSIVTSASYEQYF. The V gene is TRBV19 and the J gene is TRBJ2-7; 7 of the junction bases match TRBD2. V is trimmed back by 1 base and J by 1 base, and the junction contains 4 bases that no gene match accounts for. CDR1 LNHDA and CDR2 SQIVND were looked up in the germline V gene (reference sequence). Its CDR3 holds 15 amino acids, cysteine through phenylalanine. Here the CDR3 DNA is all that survives: 45 bases in frame from base 1.